Listed here are 27 T cell receptor beta chains from one sample, sequenced in a study of T cell repertoires in cytomegalovirus infection. Each CDR3 protein gets one entry after TCRdb re-called the reads with MiXCR. The repertoire includes some 220,000 distinct CDR3 sequences, approximately 13% of them detected once, and approximately 1.6% sits in the top ten. The sequencing sample was made of PBMCs. The receptor source for this set is a human donor in good health (CMV status not recorded). Some clones in this sample may be carry-over from other donors' samples.

V usage is TRBV19 and J usage is TRBJ2-6; D is possibly TRBD2 (5 bases). V lost 8 bases to trimming and J lost 0 bases, with 14 bases between them. CDR1 LNHDA and CDR2 SQIVND come from the germline V gene (reference sequence). The CDR3 totals 16 residues. CDR3 amino acids: CASSDWTSSGANVLTF. The DNA for the CDR3 is TGTGCCAGTTCGGACTGGACTTCCTCTGGGGCCAACGTCCTGACTTTC.

V gene TRBV10-2 combines with J gene TRBJ1-1; TRBD1 matches 11 bases. CDR1 is WSHSY, CDR2 SAAADI, per germline. V shed 8 bases, J shed 6 bases, and the junction held 17 bases outside the gene matches. The CDR3 is made up of 17 amino acids. The CDR3 is CASGLAGVGQGAPEAFF. The CDR3 region has the DNA TGCGCCAGCGGGTTGGCGGGCGTCGGACAGGGGGCTCCTGAAGCTTTCTTT.

The chain employs TRBV29-1 and TRBJ1-2; D not resolved. The V and J ends lost 6 bases and 0 bases respectively, with 8 bases between them. CDR1 and CDR2 from the germline V gene are SQVTM and ANQGSEA. The CDR3 sequence is 12 residues long. CDR3 region: CSVLDSNYGYTF. The CDR3 nucleotides are TGCAGCGTCCTCGATTCTAACTATGGCTACACCTTC.

This chain links TRBV20-1 with TRBJ2-1, with D tentatively TRBD2 (6 bases). Trimming shortened V by 2 bases and J by 6 bases, and 17 bases separated the two germline ends. The V gene's germline CDR1 is DFQATT and CDR2 SNEGSKA (reference sequence). The CDR3 has 15 amino acids. CDR3: CSARKVGSIGNEQFF. The CDR3 DNA reads TGCAGTGCTAGAAAGGTCGGGAGTATCGGCAATGAGCAGTTCTTC.

In its sample, this clonotype was seen many times. The chain links TRBV7-2 to TRBJ2-7; 8 nucleotides align to TRBD2. V lost 3 bases to trimming and J lost 6 bases; unmatched junction nucleotides: 10. The CDR3 totals 15 residues. The germline V gene encodes CDR1 SGHTA and CDR2 FQGNSA. This chain's CDR3 is CASSFSGTRVAEQYF. The CDR3 DNA follows: TGTGCCAGCAGCTTTTCCGGGACTAGGGTAGCCGAGCAGTACTTC. The entire variable domain, with the rest obtained from reference TRBV7-2 and TRBJ2-7, is as follows: GAGVSQSPSNKVTEKGKDVELRCDPISGHTALYWYRQSLGQGLEFLIYFQGNSAPDKSGLPSDRFSAERTGGSVSTLTIQRTQQEDSAVYLCASSFSGTRVAEQYFGPGTRLTVT.

This clonotype was counted between two and nine times. J is TRBJ2-2 and V is TRBV14, with D hard to call. V was pared by 1 base and J by 4 bases, with 7 bases between. The CDR3 totals 14 residues. Germline V gene data show CDR1 as SGHDN and CDR2 as FVKESK. The CDR3 sequence is CASSQVKSTGELFF. The DNA of the CDR3 is TGTGCCAGCAGCCAAGTGAAAAGCACCGGGGAGCTGTTTTTT.

This clonotype was counted only a few times. The chain has TRBV5-1 and TRBJ2-7; maybe TRBD1 (6 bases). V was trimmed by 4 bases and J by 4 bases, leaving 12 bases between them. Germline-derived CDR1 and CDR2 are SGHRS and YFSETQ. The CDR3 spans 13 residues. This CDR3 is CASSGDTGYEQYF. CDR3 nucleotide sequence: TGCGCCAGCAGCGGGGACACAGGGTACGAGCAGTACTTC.

This clonotype came up many times. The chain uses TRBV7-2 and TRBJ2-5; D is perhaps TRBD2 (6 bases). CDR3 length: 17 amino acids. The ends were cut back, 1 base at V and 5 bases at J, with 20 bases in the middle. Germline V gene sequence: CDR1 SGHTA, CDR2 FQGNSA. CDR3 protein: CASSLGSRGLVRETQYF. The CDR3 DNA sequence: TGTGCCAGCAGCTTAGGGTCCCGGGGGTTGGTGAGGGAGACCCAGTACTTC.

This clonotype was counted a few times. The chain uses TRBV19 and TRBJ2-1, with TRBD1 as a possible D gene (5 bases). The germline V and J ends were trimmed by 6 bases and 0 bases, with 9 bases remaining between them. The CDR3 covers 14 residues. CDR1 is LNHDA and CDR2 is SQIVND in the germline V gene (reference sequence). The CDR3 region has the DNA TGTGCCAGTAGACCAGGACACTCCTACAATGAGCAGTTCTTC. Amino acid sequence: CASRPGHSYNEQFF.

This clonotype was detected ten times or more. The chain employs TRBV24-1 and TRBJ2-7; the D is unclear. Germline V gene lookup returns CDR1 KGHDR and CDR2 SFDVKD. Deletions cut 4 bases from V and 5 bases from J, with 11 bases between. This CDR3 is 13 amino acids long. This CDR3 is CATSDTRTDEQYF. CDR3 coding DNA: TGTGCCACCAGTGACACTCGGACCGACGAGCAGTACTTC.

This clonotype has a count of ten or more. The chain is built from TRBV7-2 and TRBJ2-3; D ambiguous. The V end was cut by 5 bases, the J end by 3 bases, with 12 bases between. The CDR3 totals 14 residues. Germline loops: CDR1 SGHTA, CDR2 FQGNSA. CDR3 amino acids: CASSLELLTDTQYF. The CDR3 region has the DNA TGTGCCAGCAGCCTAGAGTTATTGACAGATACGCAGTATTTT. Full variable domain (missing parts from reference TRBV7-2 and TRBJ2-3): GAGVSQSPSNKVTEKGKDVELRCDPISGHTALYWYRQSLGQGLEFLIYFQGNSAPDKSGLPSDRFSAERTGGSVSTLTIQRTQQEDSAVYLCASSLELLTDTQYFGPGTRLTVL.

This clonotype was observed at least ten times. The gene calls are TRBV19 and TRBJ2-7; TRBD1 aligns across 9 bases. V trimming: 5 bases; J trimming: 3 bases; junction bases outside the gene matches: 5. Germline V gives CDR1 LNHDA, CDR2 SQIVND (reference sequence). The CDR3 has 14 amino acids. The CDR3 loop reads CASSVQGANYEQYF. DNA for the CDR3: TGTGCCAGTAGTGTACAGGGGGCCAACTACGAGCAGTACTTC.

Ten or more counts support this clonotype. One end of the junction is discordant with germline, which a read error may explain. The J gene is TRBJ2-2, the V gene TRBV7-2; 12 bases map to TRBD2. CDR3 size: 17 residues. CDR1 SGHTA and CDR2 FQGNSA come from the germline V gene. This chain's CDR3 is CASSLAGGPWDPGELFF. CDR3 nucleotides: TGTGCCAGCAGCCTAGCGGGAGGGCCCTGGGACCCCGGGGAGCTGTTTTTT.

This clonotype was seen repeatedly, ten times or more. CDR3 in amino acids: CASSPQRYSETQYF. The CDR3 region has the DNA TGTGCCAGCAGCCCCCAGAGGTACTCGGAGACCCAGTACTTC. The J gene is TRBJ2-5, the V gene TRBV7-2, with no clear D. The germline V and J ends were trimmed by 5 bases and 5 bases, with 15 bases remaining between them. The CDR3 length is 14 residues. Germline assignment: CDR1 SGHTA and CDR2 FQGNSA.

The sample holds a few counts of this clonotype. The genes are TRBV28 and TRBJ2-4; D call uncertain. The CDR3 is made up of 12 amino acids. Looked up from germline, CDR1 is MDHEN and CDR2 is SYDVKM. V was shortened by 2 bases and J by 8 bases, with 7 bases between the two germline ends. This chain's CDR3 is CASSLKPYIQYF. CDR3 DNA sequence: TGTGCCAGCAGTTTAAAGCCCTACATTCAGTACTTC.

The table lists this clonotype with many counts. This chain uses TRBV7-2 with TRBJ2-7; 8 positions match TRBD1. The germline CDR1 and CDR2 sequences are SGHTA and FQGNSA. The CDR3 runs to 15 residues. With V trimmed by 6 bases and J by 0 bases, 7 bases remained unmatched. The CDR3 DNA sequence: TGTGCCAGCAGGCTGGACAGGGACCTCTCCTACGAGCAGTACTTC. It is translated as CASRLDRDLSYEQYF.

This clonotype appeared many times. The genes are TRBV7-9 and TRBJ1-5; 9 bases are a match to TRBD1. The CDR3 length is 13 residues. Germline CDR1 is SEHNR and CDR2 is FQNEAQ (reference sequence). With 10 bases clipped from V and 5 bases from J, the junction kept 6 bases outside the gene matches. This CDR3 reads CATGDRGDQPQHF. The CDR3 DNA reads as TGTGCCACCGGAGACAGGGGGGATCAGCCCCAGCATTTT.

This clonotype was seen repeatedly, ten times or more. V gene TRBV7-8 combines with J gene TRBJ2-1, with TRBD1 matching 9 bases. Germline V gene lookup returns CDR1 SGHVS and CDR2 FQNEAQ. V gave up 5 bases and J gave up 9 bases; unmatched junction bases: 11. CDR3 length equals 15 residues. The CDR3 loop is CASSAAGTGLGEQFF. CDR3 DNA sequence: TGTGCCAGCAGCGCAGCCGGGACAGGGCTGGGTGAGCAGTTCTTC.

This clonotype has only a few counts. This chain connects TRBV29-1 to TRBJ2-1, with D unresolved. The CDR3 runs 10 residues. Per germline, CDR1 SQVTM and CDR2 ANQGSEA. V lost 4 bases and J 6 bases, leaving 4 bases between the germline ends. Written as DNA, the CDR3 is TGCAGCGTTGGGTCCAATGAGCAGTTCTTC. Protein sequence: CSVGSNEQFF.

This clonotype was recorded many times. The chain carries TRBV24-1 and TRBJ1-1, with D possibly matching TRBD1 (6 bases). This CDR3 has 18 amino acids. CDR1 and CDR2 (germline): KGHDR, SFDVKD. V lost 2 bases to trimming and J lost 0 bases, with 18 bases between them. DNA for the CDR3: TGTGCCACCAGTGATTCACAGGGTCCGGAGAGCATGAACACTGAAGCTTTCTTT. Translating gives CATSDSQGPESMNTEAFF.

Ten or more counts support this clonotype. This sequence joins TRBV7-9 and TRBJ2-7, with TRBD1 matching over 12 bases. Losses at the gene ends were 0 bases for V and 5 bases for J; bases not matched to a gene: 2. The germline gives CDR1 SEHNR, CDR2 FQNEAQ (reference sequence). This CDR3 contains 15 residues. The CDR3 DNA follows: TGTGCCAGCAGCTTAGCGGGGACAGGGGGCCACGAGCAGTACTTC. The encoded protein is CASSLAGTGGHEQYF.

In its sample, this clonotype was seen many times. This sequence joins TRBV27 and TRBJ2-7; TRBD2 matches 13 bases. This CDR3 is 16 amino acids long. Looked up from germline, CDR1 is MNHEY and CDR2 is SMNVEV (reference sequence). Trimming at V came to 4 bases and at J to 2 bases, leaving 5 bases not matched to a gene. The CDR3 loop reads CASSSPGLAGTYEQYF. The DNA of the CDR3 is TGTGCCAGCAGTTCCCCGGGACTAGCGGGGACCTACGAGCAGTACTTC.

This clonotype was seen repeatedly, ten times or more. The CDR3: CASRDTSNTGELFF. DNA of the CDR3: TGTGCCAGCAGAGACACTTCGAACACCGGGGAGCTGTTTTTT. The V and J genes are TRBV7-9 and TRBJ2-2; D unclear. Germline V gives CDR1 SEHNR, CDR2 FQNEAQ (reference sequence). V shed 6 bases and J shed 0 bases, with 8 bases lying between them. This CDR3 contains 14 residues.

In this sample, this clonotype turned up many times. The CDR3 DNA is TGTGCCAGCAGCCGTCGGGGAGCCTATGTCTCTGGGGCCAACGTCCTGACTTTC. Protein sequence: CASSRRGAYVSGANVLTF. J is TRBJ2-6 and V is TRBV7-2; weak D call: TRBD2 (5 bases). The CDR3 is 18 amino acids. Deletions cut 5 bases from V and 0 bases from J, with 17 bases between. Looked up from germline, CDR1 is SGHTA and CDR2 is FQGNSA.

This clonotype was observed a handful of times. The chain carries TRBV2 and TRBJ1-5, with D perhaps TRBD1 (5 bases). The CDR3 is 17 residues long. The V end was cut by 4 bases, the J end by 2 bases, with 18 bases between. Germline V gene data show CDR1 as SNHLY and CDR2 as FYNNEI. CDR3 amino acids: CASSVKRGSGGNQPQHF. CDR3 in DNA: TGTGCCAGCAGTGTTAAACGGGGGAGCGGAGGCAATCAGCCCCAGCATTTT.

This clonotype was seen only a few times. This chain uses TRBV20-1 with TRBJ2-3; 7 bases map to TRBD2. Germline CDR1 DFQATT, CDR2 SNEGSKA (reference sequence). V was clipped by 1 base and J by 6 bases; unmatched bases: 13. The CDR3 sequence is 16 residues long. Here the CDR3 reads CSARGNGGSGGDTQYF. CDR3 DNA sequence: TGCAGTGCTAGAGGGAACGGCGGCTCCGGGGGGGATACGCAGTATTTT.

The chain combines TRBV20-1 with TRBJ1-5; 8 bases agree with TRBD1. CDR3 size: 12 residues. Germline lookup yields CDR1 DFQATT and CDR2 SNEGSKA (reference sequence). J gave up 4 bases and V 5 bases, and 1 base lay outside the gene matches. CDR3 DNA sequence: TGCAGTGCTTGGACAGGGAATCAGCCCCAGCATTTT. It translates to CSAWTGNQPQHF.